Shown below are 3 T cell receptor beta chains from a single sample sequenced in a study of shared clonotypes between healthy human individuals. TCRdb's table, derived via immunoSEQ multiplex PCR, lists solely in-frame clones and lacks some. Here the sample spans millions of clones, 85% to 95% being singletons. Sequenced: naive CD4+ T cells sorted from blood. Subset indicated: CD45RA+ positively selected. The receptors shown here come from a man younger than 30 in good health.

J is TRBJ2-2 and V is TRBV5-1, with D hard to call. Germline lookup yields CDR1 SGHRS and CDR2 YFSETQ. This CDR3 spans 14 amino acids. With 1 base removed from V and 1 base from J, the gap between germline ends came to 5 bases. Here the CDR3 reads CASSLNRNTGELFF. The CDR3 bases are TGCGCCAGCAGCTTGAACAGGAACACCGGGGAGCTGTTTTTT.

About this clone: This same CDR3 is encoded by further DNA sequences in the sample. The chain employs TRBV7-2 and TRBJ1-4; D uncertain. The germline V gene encodes CDR1 SGHTA and CDR2 FQGNSA. The V end lost 1 base, the J end lost 8 bases, and 8 bases lay between the germline ends. The CDR3 totals 13 residues. CDR3 DNA sequence: TGTGCCAGCAGCTTAGAACGAGGAGAAAAACTGTTTTTT. Translated: CASSLERGEKLFF.

The rearrangement joins TRBV30 to TRBJ1-5, with D possibly being TRBD1 (5 bases). Looked up from germline, CDR1 is GTSNPN and CDR2 is SVGIG (reference sequence). There are 13 residues in the CDR3. The V gene lost 0 bases and the J gene lost 5 bases, with 8 bases spanning the gap. The CDR3 protein is CAWSVIGDQPQHF. CDR3 nucleotide sequence: TGTGCCTGGAGTGTGATAGGGGATCAGCCCCAGCATTTT.